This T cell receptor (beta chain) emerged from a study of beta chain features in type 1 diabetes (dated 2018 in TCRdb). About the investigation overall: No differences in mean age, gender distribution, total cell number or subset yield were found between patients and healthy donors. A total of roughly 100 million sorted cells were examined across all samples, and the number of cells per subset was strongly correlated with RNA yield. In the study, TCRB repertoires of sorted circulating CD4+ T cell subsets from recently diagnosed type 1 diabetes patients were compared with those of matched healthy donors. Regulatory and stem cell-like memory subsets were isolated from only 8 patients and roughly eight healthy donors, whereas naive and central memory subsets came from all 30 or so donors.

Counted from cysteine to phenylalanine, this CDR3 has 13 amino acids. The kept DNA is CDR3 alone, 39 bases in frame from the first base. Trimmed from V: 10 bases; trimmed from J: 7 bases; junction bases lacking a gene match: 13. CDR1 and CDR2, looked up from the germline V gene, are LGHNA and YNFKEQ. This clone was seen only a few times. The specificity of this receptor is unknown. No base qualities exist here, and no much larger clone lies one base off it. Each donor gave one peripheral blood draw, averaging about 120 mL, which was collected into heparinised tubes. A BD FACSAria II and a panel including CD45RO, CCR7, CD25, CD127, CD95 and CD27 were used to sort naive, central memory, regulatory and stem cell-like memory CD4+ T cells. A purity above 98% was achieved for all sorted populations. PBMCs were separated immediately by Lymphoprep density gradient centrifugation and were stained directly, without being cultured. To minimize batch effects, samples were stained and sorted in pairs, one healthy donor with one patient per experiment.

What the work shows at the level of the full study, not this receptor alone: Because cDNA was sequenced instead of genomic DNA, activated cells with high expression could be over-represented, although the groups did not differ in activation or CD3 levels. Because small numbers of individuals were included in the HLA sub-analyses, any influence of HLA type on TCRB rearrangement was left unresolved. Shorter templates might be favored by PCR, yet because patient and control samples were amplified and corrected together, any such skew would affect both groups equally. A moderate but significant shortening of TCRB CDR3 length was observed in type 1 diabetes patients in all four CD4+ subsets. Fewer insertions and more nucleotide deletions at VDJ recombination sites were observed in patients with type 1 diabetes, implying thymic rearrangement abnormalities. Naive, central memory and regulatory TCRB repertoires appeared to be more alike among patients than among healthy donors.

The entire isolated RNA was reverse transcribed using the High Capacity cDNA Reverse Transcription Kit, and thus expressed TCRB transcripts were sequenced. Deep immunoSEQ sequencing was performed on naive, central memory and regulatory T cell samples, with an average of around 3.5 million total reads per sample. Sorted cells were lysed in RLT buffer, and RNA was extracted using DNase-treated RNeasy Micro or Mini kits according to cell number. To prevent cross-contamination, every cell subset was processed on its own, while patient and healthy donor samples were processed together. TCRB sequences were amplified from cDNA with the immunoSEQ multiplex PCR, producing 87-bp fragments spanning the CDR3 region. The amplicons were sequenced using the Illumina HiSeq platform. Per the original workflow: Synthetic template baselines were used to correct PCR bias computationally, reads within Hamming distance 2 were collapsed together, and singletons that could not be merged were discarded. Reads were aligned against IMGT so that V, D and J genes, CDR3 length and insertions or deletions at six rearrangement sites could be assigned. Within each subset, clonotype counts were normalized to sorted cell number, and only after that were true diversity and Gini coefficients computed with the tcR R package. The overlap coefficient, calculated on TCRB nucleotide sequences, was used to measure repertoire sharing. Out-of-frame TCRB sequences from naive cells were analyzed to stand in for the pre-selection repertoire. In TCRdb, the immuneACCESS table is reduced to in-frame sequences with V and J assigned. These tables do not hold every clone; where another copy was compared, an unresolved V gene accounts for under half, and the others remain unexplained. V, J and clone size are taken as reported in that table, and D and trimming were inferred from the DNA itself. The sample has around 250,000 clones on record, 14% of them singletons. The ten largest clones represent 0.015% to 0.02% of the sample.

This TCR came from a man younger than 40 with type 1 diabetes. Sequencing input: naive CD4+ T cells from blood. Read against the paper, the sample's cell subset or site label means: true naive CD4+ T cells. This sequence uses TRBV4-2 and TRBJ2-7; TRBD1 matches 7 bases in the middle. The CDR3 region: CATRDSRDEEQYF. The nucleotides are TGTGCCACTCGGGACAGTCGAGACGAAGAGCAGTACTTC.